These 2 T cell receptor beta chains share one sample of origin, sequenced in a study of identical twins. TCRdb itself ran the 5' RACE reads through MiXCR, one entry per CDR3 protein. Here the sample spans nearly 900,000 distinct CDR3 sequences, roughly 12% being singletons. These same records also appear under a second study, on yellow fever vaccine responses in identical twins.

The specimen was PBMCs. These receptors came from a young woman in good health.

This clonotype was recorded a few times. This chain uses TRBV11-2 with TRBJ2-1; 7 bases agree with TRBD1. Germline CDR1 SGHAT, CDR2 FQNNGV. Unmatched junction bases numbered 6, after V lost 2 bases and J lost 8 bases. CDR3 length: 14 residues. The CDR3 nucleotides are TGTGCCAGCAGCTTAATGGGACAGCGTTATGAGCAGTTCTTC. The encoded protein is CASSLMGQRYEQFF.

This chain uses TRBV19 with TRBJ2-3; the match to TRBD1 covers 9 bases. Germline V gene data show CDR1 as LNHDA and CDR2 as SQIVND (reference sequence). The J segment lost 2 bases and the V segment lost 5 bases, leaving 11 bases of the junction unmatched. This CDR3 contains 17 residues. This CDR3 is CASSSLPRTGVTDTQYF. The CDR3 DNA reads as TGTGCCAGTAGTTCCCTCCCAAGGACAGGGGTCACAGATACGCAGTATTTT. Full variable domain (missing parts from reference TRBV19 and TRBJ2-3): DGGITQSPKYLFRKEGQNVTLSCEQNLNHDAMYWYRQDPGQGLRLIYYSQIVNDFQKGDIAEGYSVSREKKESFPLTVTSAQKNPTAFYLCASSSLPRTGVTDTQYFGPGTRLTVL.